Below, 9 T cell receptor beta chains from the same sample are listed, as sequenced in a study of cytomegalovirus exposure and HLA in healthy donors. The PCR contained 60 Vbeta and 13 Jbeta primers. Clones were sequenced by immunoSEQ multiplex PCR, and TCRdb holds only the in-frame ones, with some missing. Altogether nearly 110,000 clones are present, 82% being singletons, with the ten largest covering roughly 2.6%. The specimen sequenced was PBMCs. The receptors derive from a man aged 25 to 40 in good health and CMV-seropositive.

V and J are TRBV5-5 and TRBJ1-1; no definite D call. V dropped 2 bases and J dropped 3 bases, with 11 bases sitting between them. The CDR3 consists of 14 residues. Germline CDR1 reads SGHKS; CDR2 reads YYEKEE (reference sequence). The CDR3 nucleotides read TGTGCCAGCAGCTTTTTTTCCTCCGACACTGAAGCTTTCTTT. Translating gives CASSFFSSDTEAFF. Full variable domain (remainder filled in from reference TRBV5-5 and TRBJ1-1): DAGVTQSPTHLIKTRGQQVTLRCSPISGHKSVSWYQQVLGQGPQFIFQYYEKEERGRGNFPDRFSARQFPNYSSELNVNALLLGDSALYLCASSFFSSDTEAFFGQGTRLTVV.

This clone was picked up a small number of times. The chain couples TRBV6-1 to TRBJ1-3; no clear D. The CDR3 contains 15 residues. The germline gives CDR1 MNHNS, CDR2 SASEGT. The ends were cut back, 2 bases at V and 0 bases at J, with 8 bases in the middle. The CDR3 DNA follows: TGTGCCAGCAGTGAAAGCGTAGTCTCTGGAAACACCATATATTTT. Protein: CASSESVVSGNTIYF.

J is TRBJ2-3 and V is TRBV9; D possibly corresponds to TRBD2 (6 bases). Germline-derived CDR1 and CDR2 are SGDLS and YYNGEE. This CDR3 is 14 amino acids long. The ends were cut back, 6 bases at V and 3 bases at J, with 14 bases in the middle. This chain's CDR3 is CASNKGTSTDTQYF. CDR3 bases: TGTGCCAGCAACAAGGGGACTTCTACAGATACGCAGTATTTT. Supplemented by reference TRBV9 and TRBJ2-3, the full variable domain reads DSGVTQTPKHLITATGQRVTLRCSPRSGDLSVYWYQQSLDQGLQFLIQYYNGEERAKGNILERFSAQQFPDLHSELNLSSLELGDSALYFCASNKGTSTDTQYFGPGTRLTVL.

This clone was picked up one time. V is TRBV9 and J is TRBJ1-4; 8 bases agree with TRBD1. Germline lookup yields CDR1 SGDLS and CDR2 YYNGEE. V shed 0 bases, J shed 8 bases, and the junction held 21 bases outside the gene matches. The CDR3 covers 20 residues. DNA for the CDR3: TGTGCCAGCAGCGTAGCTACAGGACAGGGACGGTTGATTGAGTCGGAAAAACTGTTTTTT. This translates into CASSVATGQGRLIESEKLFF.

The chain uses TRBV5-1 and TRBJ1-2; TRBD1 matches 8 bases. The CDR3 length is 13 residues. Germline V gene data show CDR1 as SGHRS and CDR2 as YFSETQ. Trimming at V came to 3 bases and at J to 6 bases, leaving 4 bases not matched to a gene. The DNA for the CDR3 is TGCGCCAGCAGCTATAACAGGGGGGATGGCTACACCTTC. It is translated as CASSYNRGDGYTF.

The V gene is TRBV5-1, the J gene TRBJ1-4; TRBD1 matches 7 bases. The CDR3 loop spans 15 amino acids. With V trimmed by 4 bases and J by 7 bases, 10 bases remained unmatched. In germline, CDR1 is SGHRS, CDR2 YFSETQ. The chain's CDR3 is CASSQYVQGSEKLFF. The CDR3, as DNA: TGCGCCAGCAGCCAATACGTACAGGGGTCTGAAAAACTGTTTTTT.

This clone was seen a few times. The J gene is TRBJ1-2, the V gene TRBV5-6; 8 nucleotides match TRBD1. The CDR3 totals 15 residues. The germline V gene has CDR1 SGHDT and CDR2 YYEEEE. V was pared by 4 bases and J by 3 bases, with 8 bases of the junction left unmatched. CDR3 sequence reads: CASSAGTGGYYGYTF. In nucleotides, the CDR3 is TGTGCCAGCAGCGCGGGGACAGGCGGCTACTATGGCTACACCTTC. Based on the CDR3 plus reference TRBV5-6 and TRBJ1-2, the full variable domain is DAGVTQSPTHLIKTRGQQVTLRCSPKSGHDTVSWYQQALGQGPQFIFQYYEEEERQRGNFPDRFSGHQFPNYSSELNVNALLLGDSALYLCASSAGTGGYYGYTFGSGTRLTVV.

The rearrangement links TRBV2 to TRBJ1-5, with TRBD1 matching 8 bases. The CDR3 length is 14 residues. V trimming: 6 bases; J trimming: 2 bases; junction bases outside the gene matches: 3. Germline CDR1 and CDR2: SNHLY and FYNNEI. The CDR3 DNA reads as TGTGCCAGCAGCTTGGGACAGGGCAATCAGCCCCAGCATTTT. Amino acid sequence: CASSLGQGNQPQHF.

In its sample, this clone was seen once. The CDR3 loop reads CASSLFIEAFF. In DNA form, the CDR3 reads TGTGCCAGCAGCTTGTTTATTGAAGCTTTCTTT. V is TRBV7-9 and J is TRBJ1-1; D not certain. This CDR3 is 11 amino acids long. Trimming pared 3 bases from V and 7 bases from J, leaving 6 bases between. CDR1 and CDR2 (germline): SEHNR, FQNEAQ (reference sequence).